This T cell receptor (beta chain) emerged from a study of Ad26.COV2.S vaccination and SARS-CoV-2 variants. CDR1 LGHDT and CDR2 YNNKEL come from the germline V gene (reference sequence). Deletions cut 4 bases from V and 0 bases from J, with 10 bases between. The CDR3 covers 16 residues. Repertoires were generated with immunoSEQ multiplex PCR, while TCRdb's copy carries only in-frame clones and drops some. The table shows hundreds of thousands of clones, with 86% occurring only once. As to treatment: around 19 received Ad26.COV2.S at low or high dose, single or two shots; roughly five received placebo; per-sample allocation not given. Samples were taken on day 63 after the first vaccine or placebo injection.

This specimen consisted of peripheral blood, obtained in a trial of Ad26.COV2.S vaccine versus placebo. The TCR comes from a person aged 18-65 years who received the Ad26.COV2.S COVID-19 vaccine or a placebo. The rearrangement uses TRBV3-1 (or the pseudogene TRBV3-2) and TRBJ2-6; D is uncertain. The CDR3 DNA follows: TGTGCCAGCAGCCCCCCTTTACGCTCTGGGGCCAACGTCCTGACTTTC. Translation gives CASSPPLRSGANVLTF.